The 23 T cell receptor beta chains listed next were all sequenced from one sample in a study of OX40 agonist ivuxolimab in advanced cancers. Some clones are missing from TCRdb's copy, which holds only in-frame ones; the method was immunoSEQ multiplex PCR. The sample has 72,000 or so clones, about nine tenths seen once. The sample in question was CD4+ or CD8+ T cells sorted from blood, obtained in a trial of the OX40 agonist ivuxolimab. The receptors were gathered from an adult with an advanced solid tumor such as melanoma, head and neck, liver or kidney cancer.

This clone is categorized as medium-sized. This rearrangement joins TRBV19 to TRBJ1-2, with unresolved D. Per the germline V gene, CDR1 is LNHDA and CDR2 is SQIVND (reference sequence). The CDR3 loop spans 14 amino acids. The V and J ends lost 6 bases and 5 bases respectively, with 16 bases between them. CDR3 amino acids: CASRFDGVTYGYTF. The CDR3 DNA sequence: TGTGCCAGTAGGTTTGACGGGGTGACTTATGGCTACACCTTC.

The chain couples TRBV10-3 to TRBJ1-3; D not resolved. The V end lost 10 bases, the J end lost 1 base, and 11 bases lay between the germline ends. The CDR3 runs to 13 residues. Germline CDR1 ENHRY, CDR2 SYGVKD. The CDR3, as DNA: TGTGCCAGCGAACAGCAATCTGGAAACACCATATATTTT. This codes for CASEQQSGNTIYF.

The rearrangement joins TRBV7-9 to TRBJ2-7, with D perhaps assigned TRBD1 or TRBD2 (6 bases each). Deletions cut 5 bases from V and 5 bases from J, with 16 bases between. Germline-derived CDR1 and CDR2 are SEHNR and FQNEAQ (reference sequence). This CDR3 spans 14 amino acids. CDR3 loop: CASSPPGANDEQYF. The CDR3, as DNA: TGTGCCAGCAGCCCCCCGGGGGCCAATGACGAGCAGTACTTC. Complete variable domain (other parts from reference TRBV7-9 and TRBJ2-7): DTGVSQNPRHKITKRGQNVTFRCDPISEHNRLYWYRQTLGQGPEFLTYFQNEAQLEKSRLLSDRFSAERPKGSFSTLEIQRTEQGDSAMYLCASSPPGANDEQYFGPGTRLTVT.

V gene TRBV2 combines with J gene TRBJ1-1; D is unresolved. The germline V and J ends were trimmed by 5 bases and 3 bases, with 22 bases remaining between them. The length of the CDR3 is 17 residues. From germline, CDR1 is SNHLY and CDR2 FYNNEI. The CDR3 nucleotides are TGTGCCAGCAGTACTCCAATCCGGGCCATAAGGGACACTGAAGCTTTCTTT. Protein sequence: CASSTPIRAIRDTEAFF.

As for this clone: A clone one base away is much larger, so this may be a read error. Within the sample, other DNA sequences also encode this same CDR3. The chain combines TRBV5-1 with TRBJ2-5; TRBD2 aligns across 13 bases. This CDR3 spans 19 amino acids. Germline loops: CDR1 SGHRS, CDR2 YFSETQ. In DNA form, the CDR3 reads TGTGCCAGCAGCTTGGCCCCAAGGACTAGCGGGGGCCTCCAAGAGACCCAGTACTTC. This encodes CASSLAPRTSGGLQETQYF. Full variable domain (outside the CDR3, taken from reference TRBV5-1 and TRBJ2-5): KAGVTQTPRYLIKTRGQQVTLSCSPISGHRSVSWYQQTPGQGLQFLFEYFSETQRNKGNFPGRFSGRQFSNSRSEMNVSTLELGDSALYLCASSLAPRTSGGLQETQYFGPGTRLLVL.

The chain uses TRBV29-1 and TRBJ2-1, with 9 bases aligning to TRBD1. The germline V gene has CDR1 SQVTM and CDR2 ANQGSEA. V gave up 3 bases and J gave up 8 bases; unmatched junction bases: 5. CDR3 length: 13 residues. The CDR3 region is CSVDGTGLHEQFF. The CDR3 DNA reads TGCAGCGTTGACGGGACAGGGCTCCATGAGCAGTTCTTC.

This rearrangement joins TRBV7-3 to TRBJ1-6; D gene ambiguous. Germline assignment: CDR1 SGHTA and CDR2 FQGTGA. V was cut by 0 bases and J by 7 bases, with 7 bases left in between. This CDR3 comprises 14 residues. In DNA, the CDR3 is TGTGCCAGCAGCTTAACGAATAGGAATTCACCCCTCCACTTT. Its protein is CASSLTNRNSPLHF.

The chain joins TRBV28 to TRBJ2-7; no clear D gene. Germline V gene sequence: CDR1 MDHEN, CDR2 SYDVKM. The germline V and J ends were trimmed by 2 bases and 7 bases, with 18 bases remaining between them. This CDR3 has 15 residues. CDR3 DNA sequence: TGTGCCAGCAGTTTAGAGGCAGGCCTTGTTGGAGAGCAGTACTTC. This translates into CASSLEAGLVGEQYF.

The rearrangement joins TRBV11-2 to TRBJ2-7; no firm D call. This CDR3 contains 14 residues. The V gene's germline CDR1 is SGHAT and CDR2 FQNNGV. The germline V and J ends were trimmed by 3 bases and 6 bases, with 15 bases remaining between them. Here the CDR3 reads CASSFDRKYPEQYF. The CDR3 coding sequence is TGTGCCAGCAGCTTTGACCGTAAATACCCCGAGCAGTACTTC.

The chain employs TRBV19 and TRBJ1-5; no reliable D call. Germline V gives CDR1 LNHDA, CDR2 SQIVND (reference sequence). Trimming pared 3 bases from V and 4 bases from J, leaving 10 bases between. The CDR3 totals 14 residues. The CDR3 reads CASSMGLSNQPQHF. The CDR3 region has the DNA TGTGCCAGTAGTATGGGATTGAGTAATCAGCCCCAGCATTTT. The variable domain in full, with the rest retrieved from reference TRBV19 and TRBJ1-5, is DGGITQSPKYLFRKEGQNVTLSCEQNLNHDAMYWYRQDPGQGLRLIYYSQIVNDFQKGDIAEGYSVSREKKESFPLTVTSAQKNPTAFYLCASSMGLSNQPQHFGDGTRLSIL.

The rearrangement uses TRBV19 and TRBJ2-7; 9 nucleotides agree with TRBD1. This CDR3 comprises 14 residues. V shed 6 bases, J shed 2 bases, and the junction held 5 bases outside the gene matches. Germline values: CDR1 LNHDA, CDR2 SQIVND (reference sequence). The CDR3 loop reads CASRDRGSAYEQYF. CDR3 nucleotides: TGTGCCAGTAGGGACAGGGGAAGCGCCTACGAGCAGTACTTC.

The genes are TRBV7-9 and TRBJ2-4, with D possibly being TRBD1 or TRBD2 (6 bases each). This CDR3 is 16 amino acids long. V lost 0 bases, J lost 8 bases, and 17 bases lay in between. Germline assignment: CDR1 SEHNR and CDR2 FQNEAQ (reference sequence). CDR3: CASSLAGGAEWDIQYF. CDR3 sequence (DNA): TGTGCCAGCAGCTTAGCGGGGGGCGCGGAGTGGGACATTCAGTACTTC.

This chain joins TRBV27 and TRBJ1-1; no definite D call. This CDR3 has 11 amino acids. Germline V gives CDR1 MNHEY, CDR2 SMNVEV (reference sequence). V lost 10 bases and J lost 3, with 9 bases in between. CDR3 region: CATQRYTEAFF. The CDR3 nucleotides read TGTGCCACCCAAAGGTACACTGAAGCTTTCTTT.

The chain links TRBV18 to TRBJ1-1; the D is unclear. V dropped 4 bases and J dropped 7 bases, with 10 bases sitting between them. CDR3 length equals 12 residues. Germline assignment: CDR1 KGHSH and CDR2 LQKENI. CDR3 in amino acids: CASSLGRYEAFF. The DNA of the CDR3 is TGTGCCAGCTCACTAGGACGGTATGAAGCTTTCTTT.

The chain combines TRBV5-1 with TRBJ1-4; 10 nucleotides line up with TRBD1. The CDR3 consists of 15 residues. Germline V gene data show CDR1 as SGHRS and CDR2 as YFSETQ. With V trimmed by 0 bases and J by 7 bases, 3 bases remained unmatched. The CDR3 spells CASSLEGQGREKLFF. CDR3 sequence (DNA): TGCGCCAGCAGCTTGGAGGGACAGGGGCGTGAAAAACTGTTTTTT. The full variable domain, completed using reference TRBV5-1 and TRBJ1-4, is KAGVTQTPRYLIKTRGQQVTLSCSPISGHRSVSWYQQTPGQGLQFLFEYFSETQRNKGNFPGRFSGRQFSNSRSEMNVSTLELGDSALYLCASSLEGQGREKLFFGSGTQLSVL.

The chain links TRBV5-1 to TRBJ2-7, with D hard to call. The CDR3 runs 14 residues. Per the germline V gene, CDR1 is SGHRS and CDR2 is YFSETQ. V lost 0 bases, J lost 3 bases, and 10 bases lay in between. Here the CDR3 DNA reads TGCGCCAGCAGCTTGGACAGCTCCCTCTACGAGCAGTACTTC. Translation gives CASSLDSSLYEQYF.

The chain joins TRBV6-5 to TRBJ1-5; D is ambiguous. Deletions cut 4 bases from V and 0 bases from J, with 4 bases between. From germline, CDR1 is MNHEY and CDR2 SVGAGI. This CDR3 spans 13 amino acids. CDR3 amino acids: CASSSDSNQPQHF. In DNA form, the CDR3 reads TGTGCCAGCAGTTCCGATAGCAATCAGCCCCAGCATTTT.

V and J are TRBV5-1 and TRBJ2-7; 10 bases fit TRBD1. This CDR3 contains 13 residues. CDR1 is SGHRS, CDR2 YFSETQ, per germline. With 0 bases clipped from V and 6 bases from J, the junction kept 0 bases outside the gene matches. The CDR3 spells CASSLGQGAEQYF. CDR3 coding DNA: TGCGCCAGCAGCTTGGGACAGGGGGCCGAGCAGTACTTC.

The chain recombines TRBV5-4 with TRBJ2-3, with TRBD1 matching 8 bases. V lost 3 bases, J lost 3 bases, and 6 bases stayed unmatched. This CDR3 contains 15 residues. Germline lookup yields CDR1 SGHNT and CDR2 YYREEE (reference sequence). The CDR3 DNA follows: TGTGCCAGCAGCTCGGACAGGGATGAAACAGATACGCAGTATTTT. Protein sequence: CASSSDRDETDTQYF.

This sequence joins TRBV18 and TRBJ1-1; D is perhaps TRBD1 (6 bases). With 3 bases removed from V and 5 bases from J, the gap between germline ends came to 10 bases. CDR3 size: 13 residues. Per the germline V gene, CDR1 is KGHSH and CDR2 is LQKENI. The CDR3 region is CASSPEGTTEAFF. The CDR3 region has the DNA TGTGCCAGCTCACCGGAGGGGACAACTGAAGCTTTCTTT.

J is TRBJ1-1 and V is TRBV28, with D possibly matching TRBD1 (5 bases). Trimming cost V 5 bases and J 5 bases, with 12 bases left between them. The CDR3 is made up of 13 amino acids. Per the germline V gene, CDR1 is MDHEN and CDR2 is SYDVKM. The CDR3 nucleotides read TGTGCCAGCAGTGCCCCGGGGGGGACTGAAGCTTTCTTT. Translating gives CASSAPGGTEAFF. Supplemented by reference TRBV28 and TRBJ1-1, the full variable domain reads DVKVTQSSRYLVKRTGEKVFLECVQDMDHENMFWYRQDPGLGLRLIYFSYDVKMKEKGDIPEGYSVSREKKERFSLILESASTNQTSMYLCASSAPGGTEAFFGQGTRLTVV.

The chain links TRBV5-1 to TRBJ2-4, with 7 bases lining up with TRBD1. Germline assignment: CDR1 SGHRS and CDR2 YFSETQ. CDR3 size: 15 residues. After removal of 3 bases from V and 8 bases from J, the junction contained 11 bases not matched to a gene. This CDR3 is CASSYTQGRNDIQYF. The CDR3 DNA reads TGCGCCAGCAGCTACACACAGGGGCGTAATGACATTCAGTACTTC.

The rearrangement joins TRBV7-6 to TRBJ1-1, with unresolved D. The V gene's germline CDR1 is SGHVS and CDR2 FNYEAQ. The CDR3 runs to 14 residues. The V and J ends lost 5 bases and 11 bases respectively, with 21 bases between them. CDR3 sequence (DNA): TGTGCCAGCAGCCCTCCCCCCGACCCTCCATATGCTTTCTTT. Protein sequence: CASSPPPDPPYAFF.